A single T cell receptor beta chain is shown here with its context. The whole isolated RNA underwent reverse transcription, so sequencing captured expressed TCRB transcripts. Libraries were prepared by immunoSEQ multiplex PCR; TCRdb keeps only in-frame clonotypes and omits some of them. In the table there are approximately 110,000 clones, 30% to 50% of which are singletons. This record belongs to a study of beta chain features in type 1 diabetes. The CDR3 totals 10 residues. The germline V gene has CDR1 DFQATT and CDR2 SNEGSKA (reference sequence). Deletions cut 5 bases from V and 9 bases from J, with 11 bases between.

Sequenced: stem cell memory CD4+ T cells from blood. V gene TRBV20-1 combines with J gene TRBJ2-7; TRBD1 is a possible D gene (6 bases). The origin of this receptor is a woman between 18 and 29 years old in good health. The CDR3 coding sequence is TGCAGTGCTCGCCGGGACATGCAGTACTTC. Residues: CSARRDMQYF.